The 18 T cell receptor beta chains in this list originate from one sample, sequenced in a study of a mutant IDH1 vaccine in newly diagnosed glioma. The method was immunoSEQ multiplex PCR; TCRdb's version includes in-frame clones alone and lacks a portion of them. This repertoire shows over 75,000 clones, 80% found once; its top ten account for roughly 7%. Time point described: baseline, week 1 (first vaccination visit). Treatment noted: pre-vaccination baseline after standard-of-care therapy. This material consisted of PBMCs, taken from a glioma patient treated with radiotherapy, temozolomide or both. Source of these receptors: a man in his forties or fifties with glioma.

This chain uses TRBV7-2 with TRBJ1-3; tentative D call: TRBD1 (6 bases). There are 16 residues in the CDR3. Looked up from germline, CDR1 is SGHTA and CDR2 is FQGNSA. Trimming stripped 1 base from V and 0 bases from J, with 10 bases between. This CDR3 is CASSLGGGNSGNTIYF. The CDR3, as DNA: TGTGCCAGCAGCTTAGGAGGGGGAAACTCTGGAAACACCATATATTTT.

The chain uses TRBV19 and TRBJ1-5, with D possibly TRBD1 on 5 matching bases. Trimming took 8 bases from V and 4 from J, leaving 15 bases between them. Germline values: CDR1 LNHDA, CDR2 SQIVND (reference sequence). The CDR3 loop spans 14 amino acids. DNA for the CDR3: TGTGCCAGTCAAGACAGTCAGTGGAATCAGCCCCAGCATTTT. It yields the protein CASQDSQWNQPQHF.

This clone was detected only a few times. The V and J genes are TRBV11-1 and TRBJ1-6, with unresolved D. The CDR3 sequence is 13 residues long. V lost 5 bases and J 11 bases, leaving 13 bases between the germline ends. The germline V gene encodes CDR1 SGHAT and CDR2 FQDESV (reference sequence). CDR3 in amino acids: CASSQQDSAPLHF. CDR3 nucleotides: TGTGCCAGCAGCCAGCAGGATTCAGCACCCCTCCACTTT.

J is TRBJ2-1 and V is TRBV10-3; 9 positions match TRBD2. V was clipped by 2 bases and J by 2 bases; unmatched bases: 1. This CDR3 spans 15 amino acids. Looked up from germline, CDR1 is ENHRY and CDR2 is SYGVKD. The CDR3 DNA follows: TGTGCCATCAGTGAGGGCGGGGGGGCCTACAATGAGCAGTTCTTC. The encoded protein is CAISEGGGAYNEQFF.

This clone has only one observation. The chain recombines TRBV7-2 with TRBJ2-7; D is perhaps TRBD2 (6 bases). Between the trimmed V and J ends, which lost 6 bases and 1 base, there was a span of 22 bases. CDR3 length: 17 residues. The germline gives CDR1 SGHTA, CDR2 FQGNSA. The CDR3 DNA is TGTGCCAGCAGTCCCCTTGGGCTAGCGACTTATTCCTACGAGCAGTACTTC. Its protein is CASSPLGLATYSYEQYF.

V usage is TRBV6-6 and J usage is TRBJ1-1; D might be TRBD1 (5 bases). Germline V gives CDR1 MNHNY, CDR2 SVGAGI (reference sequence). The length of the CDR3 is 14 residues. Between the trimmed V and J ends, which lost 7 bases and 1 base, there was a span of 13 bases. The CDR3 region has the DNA TGTGCCAGCAAGGGACGGGCGGGGAACACTGAAGCTTTCTTT. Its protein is CASKGRAGNTEAFF.

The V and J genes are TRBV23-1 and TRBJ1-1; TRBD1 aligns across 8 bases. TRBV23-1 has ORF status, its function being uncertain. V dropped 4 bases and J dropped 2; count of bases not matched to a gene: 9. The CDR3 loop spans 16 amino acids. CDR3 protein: CASSRAEGQENTEAFF. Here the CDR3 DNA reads TGCGCCAGCAGTCGGGCCGAGGGACAGGAAAACACTGAAGCTTTCTTT.

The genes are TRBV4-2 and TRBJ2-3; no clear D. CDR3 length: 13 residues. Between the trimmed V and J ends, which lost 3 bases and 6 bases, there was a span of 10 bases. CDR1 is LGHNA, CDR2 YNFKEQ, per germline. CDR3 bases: TGTGCCAGCAGCCAGCTTTTAGGGGATACGCAGTATTTT. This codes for CASSQLLGDTQYF.

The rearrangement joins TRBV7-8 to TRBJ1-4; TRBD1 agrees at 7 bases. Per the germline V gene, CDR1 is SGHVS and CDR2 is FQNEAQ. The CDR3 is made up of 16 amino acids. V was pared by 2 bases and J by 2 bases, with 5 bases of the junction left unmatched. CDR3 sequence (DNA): TGTGCCAGCAGCTTAAGCTCGACAGGGACTAATGAAAAACTGTTTTTT. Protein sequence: CASSLSSTGTNEKLFF. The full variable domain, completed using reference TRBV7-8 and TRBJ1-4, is GAGVSQSPRYKVAKRGQDVALRCDPISGHVSLFWYQQALGQGPEFLTYFQNEAQLDKSGLPSDRFFAERPEGSVSTLKIQRTQQEDSAVYLCASSLSSTGTNEKLFFGSGTQLSVL.

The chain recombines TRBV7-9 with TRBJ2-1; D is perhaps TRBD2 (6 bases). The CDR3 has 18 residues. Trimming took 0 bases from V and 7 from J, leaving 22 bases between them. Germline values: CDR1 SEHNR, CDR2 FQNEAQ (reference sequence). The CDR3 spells CASSLAPLLARGGNEQFF. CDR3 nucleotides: TGTGCCAGCAGCTTAGCCCCCTTACTAGCCCGTGGAGGTAATGAGCAGTTCTTC.

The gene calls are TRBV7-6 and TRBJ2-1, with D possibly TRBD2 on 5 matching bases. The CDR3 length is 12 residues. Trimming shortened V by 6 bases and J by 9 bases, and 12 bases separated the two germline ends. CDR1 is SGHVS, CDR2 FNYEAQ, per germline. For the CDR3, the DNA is TGTGCCAGCAGTCCACTGCGGGTTGAGCAGTTCTTC. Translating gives CASSPLRVEQFF.

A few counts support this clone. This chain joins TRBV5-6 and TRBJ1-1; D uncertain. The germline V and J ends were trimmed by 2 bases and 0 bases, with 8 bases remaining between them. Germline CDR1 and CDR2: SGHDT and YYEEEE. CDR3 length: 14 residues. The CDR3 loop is CASSFGGVNTEAFF. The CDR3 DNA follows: TGTGCCAGCAGCTTCGGCGGGGTGAACACTGAAGCTTTCTTT.

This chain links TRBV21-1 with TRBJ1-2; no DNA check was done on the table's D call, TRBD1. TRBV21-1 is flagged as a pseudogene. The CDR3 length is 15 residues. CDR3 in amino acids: CASSNIGRASRGYTF. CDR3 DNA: TGTGCCAGCAGCAACATCGGCAGGGCTTCCCGGGGCTACACCTTC.

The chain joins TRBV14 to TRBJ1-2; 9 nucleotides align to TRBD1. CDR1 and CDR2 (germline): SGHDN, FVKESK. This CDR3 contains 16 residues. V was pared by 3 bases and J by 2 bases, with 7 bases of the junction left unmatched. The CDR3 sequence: CASSHSGTGTNYGYTF. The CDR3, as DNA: TGTGCCAGCAGCCACTCCGGGACAGGGACGAACTATGGCTACACCTTC.

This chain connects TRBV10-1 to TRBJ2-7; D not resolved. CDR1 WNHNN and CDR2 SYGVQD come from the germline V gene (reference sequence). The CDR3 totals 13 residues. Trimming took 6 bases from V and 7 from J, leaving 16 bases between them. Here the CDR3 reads CASRTPSLGEQYF. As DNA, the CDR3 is TGCGCCAGCAGGACACCCTCGCTTGGGGAGCAGTACTTC.

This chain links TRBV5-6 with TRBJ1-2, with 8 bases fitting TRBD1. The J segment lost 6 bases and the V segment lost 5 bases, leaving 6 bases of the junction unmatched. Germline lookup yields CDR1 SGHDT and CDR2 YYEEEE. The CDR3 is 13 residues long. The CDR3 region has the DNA TGTGCCAGCAGGAGGCAGGGGGCTAATGGCTACACCTTC. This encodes CASRRQGANGYTF.

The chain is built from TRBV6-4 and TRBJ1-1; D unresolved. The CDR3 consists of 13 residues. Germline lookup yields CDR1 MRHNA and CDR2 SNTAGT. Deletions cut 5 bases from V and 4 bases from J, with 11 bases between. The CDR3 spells CASSSRVSTEAFF. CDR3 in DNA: TGTGCCAGCAGTTCCCGAGTCAGCACTGAAGCTTTCTTT.

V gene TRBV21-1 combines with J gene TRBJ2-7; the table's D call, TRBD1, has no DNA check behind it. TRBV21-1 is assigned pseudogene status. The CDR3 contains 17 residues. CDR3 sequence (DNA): TGTGCCAGCAGCAAAGGAGCAAGGGGACAGGGGTCCTACGAGCAGTACTTC. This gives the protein CASSKGARGQGSYEQYF.